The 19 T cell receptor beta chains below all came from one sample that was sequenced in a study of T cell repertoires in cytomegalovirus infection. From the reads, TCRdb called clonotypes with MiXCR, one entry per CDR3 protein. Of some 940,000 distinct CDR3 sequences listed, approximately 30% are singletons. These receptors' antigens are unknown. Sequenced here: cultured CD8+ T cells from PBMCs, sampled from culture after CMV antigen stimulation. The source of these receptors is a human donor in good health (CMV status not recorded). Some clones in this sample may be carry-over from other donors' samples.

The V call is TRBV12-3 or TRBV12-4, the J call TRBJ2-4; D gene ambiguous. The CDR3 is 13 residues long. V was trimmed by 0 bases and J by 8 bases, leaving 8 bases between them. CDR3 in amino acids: CASSLALVDIQYF. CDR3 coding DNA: TGTGCCAGCAGTTTAGCCCTCGTGGACATTCAGTACTTC.

CDR3 sequence reads: CASTEGGGRGYTF. For the CDR3, the DNA is TGTGCCAGCACCGAAGGGGGGGGCCGGGGCTACACCTTC. This chain links TRBV2 with TRBJ1-2; D perhaps matches TRBD1 (6 bases). Trimming took 7 bases from V and 8 from J, leaving 17 bases between them. This CDR3 comprises 13 residues. Germline loops: CDR1 SNHLY, CDR2 FYNNEI.

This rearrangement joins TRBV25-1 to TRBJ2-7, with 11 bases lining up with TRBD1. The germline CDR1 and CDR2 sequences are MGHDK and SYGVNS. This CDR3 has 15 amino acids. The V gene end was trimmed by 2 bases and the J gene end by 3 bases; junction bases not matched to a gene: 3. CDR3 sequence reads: CASSEMDRGLYEQYF. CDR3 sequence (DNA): TGTGCCAGCAGTGAAATGGACAGGGGGCTCTACGAGCAGTACTTC.

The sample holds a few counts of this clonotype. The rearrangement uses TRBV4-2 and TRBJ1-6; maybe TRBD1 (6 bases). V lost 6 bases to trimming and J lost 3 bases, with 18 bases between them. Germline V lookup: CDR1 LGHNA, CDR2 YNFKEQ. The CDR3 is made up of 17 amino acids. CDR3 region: CASSRGAGAGYNSPLHF. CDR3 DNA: TGTGCCAGCAGTCGGGGGGCAGGGGCTGGCTATAATTCACCCCTCCACTTT.

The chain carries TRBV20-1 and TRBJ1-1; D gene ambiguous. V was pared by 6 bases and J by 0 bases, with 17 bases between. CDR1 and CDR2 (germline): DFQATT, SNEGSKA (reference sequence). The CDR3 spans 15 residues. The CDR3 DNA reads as TGCAGTGCCCGCTCAAGGCGGACGGTGAACACTGAAGCTTTCTTT. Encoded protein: CSARSRRTVNTEAFF.

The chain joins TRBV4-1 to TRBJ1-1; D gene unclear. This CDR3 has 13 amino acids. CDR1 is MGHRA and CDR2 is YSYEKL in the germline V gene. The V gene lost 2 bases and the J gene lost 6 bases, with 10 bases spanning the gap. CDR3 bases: TGCGCCAGCAGCCAACAGGCGGTCTCTGAAGCTTTCTTT. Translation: CASSQQAVSEAFF.

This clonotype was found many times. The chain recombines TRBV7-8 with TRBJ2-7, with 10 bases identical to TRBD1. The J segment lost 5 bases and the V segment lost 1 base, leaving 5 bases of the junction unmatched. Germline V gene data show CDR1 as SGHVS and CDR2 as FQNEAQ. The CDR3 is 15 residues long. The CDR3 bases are TGTGCCAGCAGCTTAGTGGGACAGGGGTTAGACGAGCAGTACGTC. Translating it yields CASSLVGQGLDEQYV.

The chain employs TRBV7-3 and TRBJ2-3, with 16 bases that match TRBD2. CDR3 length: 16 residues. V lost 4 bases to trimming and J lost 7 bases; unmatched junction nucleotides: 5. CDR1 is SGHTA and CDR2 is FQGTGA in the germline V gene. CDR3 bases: TGTGCCAGCAGCTGGGGACTAGCGGGGGGGCCGAATACGCAGTATTTT. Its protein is CASSWGLAGGPNTQYF. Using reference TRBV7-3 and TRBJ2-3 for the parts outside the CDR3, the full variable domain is GAGVSQTPSNKVTEKGKYVELRCDPISGHTALYWYRQSLGQGPEFLIYFQGTGAADDSGLPNDRFFAVRPEGSVSTLKIQRTERGDSAVYLCASSWGLAGGPNTQYFGPGTRLTVL.

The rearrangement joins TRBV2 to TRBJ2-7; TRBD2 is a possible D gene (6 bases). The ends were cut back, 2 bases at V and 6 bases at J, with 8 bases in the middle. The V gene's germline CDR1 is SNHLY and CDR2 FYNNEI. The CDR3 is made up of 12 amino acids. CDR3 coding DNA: TGTGCCAGCAGTGAATGGAGGGGCGAGCAGTACGTC. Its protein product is CASSEWRGEQYV.

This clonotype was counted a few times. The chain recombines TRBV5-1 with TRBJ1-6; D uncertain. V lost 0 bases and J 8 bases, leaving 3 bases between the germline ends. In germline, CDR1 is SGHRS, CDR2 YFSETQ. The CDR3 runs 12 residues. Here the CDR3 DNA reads TGCGCCAGCAGCTTGGAGGATTCACCCCTCCACTTT. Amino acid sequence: CASSLEDSPLHF.

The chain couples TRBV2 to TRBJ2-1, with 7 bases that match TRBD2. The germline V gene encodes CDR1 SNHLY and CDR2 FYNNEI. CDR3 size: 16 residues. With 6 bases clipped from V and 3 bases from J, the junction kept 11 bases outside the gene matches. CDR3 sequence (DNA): TGTGCCAGCAGCTTCACCCCCGGGACTATCTACAATGAGCAGTTCTTC. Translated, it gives CASSFTPGTIYNEQFF. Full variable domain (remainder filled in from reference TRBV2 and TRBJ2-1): EPEVTQTPSHQVTQMGQEVILRCVPISNHLYFYWYRQILGQKVEFLVSFYNNEISEKSEIFDDQFSVERPDGSNFTLKIRSTKLEDSAMYFCASSFTPGTIYNEQFFGPGTRLTVL.

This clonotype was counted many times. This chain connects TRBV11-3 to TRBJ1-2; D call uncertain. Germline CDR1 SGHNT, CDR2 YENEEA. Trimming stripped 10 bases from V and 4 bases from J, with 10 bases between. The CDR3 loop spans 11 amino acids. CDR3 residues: CAIVQLYGYTF. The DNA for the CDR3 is TGTGCCATCGTGCAGCTCTATGGCTACACCTTC.

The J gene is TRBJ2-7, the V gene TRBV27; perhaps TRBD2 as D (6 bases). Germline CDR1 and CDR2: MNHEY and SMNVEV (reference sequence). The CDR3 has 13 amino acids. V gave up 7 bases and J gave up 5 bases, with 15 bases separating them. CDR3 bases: TGTGCCAGCATGGTGGAGGGTGGAAACGAGCAGTACGTC. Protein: CASMVEGGNEQYV.

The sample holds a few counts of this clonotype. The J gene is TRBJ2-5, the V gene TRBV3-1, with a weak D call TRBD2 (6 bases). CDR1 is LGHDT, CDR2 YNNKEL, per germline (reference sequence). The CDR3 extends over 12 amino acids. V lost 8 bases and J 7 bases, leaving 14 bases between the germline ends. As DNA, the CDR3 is TGTGCCAGCGGGCCGGAGGGGCCGACCCAGTACTTC. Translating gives CASGPEGPTQYF.

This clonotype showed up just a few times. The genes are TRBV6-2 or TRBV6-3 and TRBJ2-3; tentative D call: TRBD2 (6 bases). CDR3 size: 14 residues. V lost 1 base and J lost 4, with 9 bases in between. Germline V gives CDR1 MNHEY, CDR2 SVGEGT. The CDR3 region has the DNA TGTGCCAGCAGTTACTTTCCTAGCGCAGATACGCAGTATTTT. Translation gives CASSYFPSADTQYF.

This chain's CDR3 is CASTPGGSSYEQCV. The DNA for the CDR3 is TGTGCCAGCACCCCCGGCGGGAGCTCCTACGAGCAGTGCGTC. V usage is TRBV6-6 and J usage is TRBJ2-7, with 7 nucleotides matching TRBD2. The CDR3 loop spans 14 amino acids. The germline CDR1 and CDR2 sequences are MNHNY and SVGAGI (reference sequence).

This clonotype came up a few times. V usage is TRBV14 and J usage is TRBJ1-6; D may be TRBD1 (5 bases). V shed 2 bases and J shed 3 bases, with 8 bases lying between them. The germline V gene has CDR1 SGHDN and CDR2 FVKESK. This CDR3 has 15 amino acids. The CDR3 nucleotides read TGTGCCAGCAGCCAACAGACAGACTATAATTCACCCCTCCACTTT. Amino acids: CASSQQTDYNSPLHF. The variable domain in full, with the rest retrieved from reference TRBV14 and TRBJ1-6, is EAGVTQFPSHSVIEKGQTVTLRCDPISGHDNLYWYRRVMGKEIKFLLHFVKESKQDESGMPNNRFLAERTGGTYSTLKVQPAELEDSGVYFCASSQQTDYNSPLHFGNGTRLTVT.

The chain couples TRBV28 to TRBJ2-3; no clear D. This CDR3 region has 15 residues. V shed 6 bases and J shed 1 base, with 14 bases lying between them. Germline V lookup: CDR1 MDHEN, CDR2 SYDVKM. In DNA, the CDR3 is TGTGCCAGCAGCCTGCACGCGAGCCGCACAGATACGCAGTATTTT. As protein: CASSLHASRTDTQYF. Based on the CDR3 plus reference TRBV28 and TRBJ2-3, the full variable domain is DVKVTQSSRYLVKRTGEKVFLECVQDMDHENMFWYRQDPGLGLRLIYFSYDVKMKEKGDIPEGYSVSREKKERFSLILESASTNQTSMYLCASSLHASRTDTQYFGPGTRLTVL.

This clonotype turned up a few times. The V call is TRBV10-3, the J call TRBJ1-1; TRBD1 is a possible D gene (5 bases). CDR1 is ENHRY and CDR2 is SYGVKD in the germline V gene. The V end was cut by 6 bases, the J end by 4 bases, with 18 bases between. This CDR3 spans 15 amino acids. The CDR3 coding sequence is TGTGCCATCAGCGCAGGGACGACGGGAGGCACTGAAGCTTTCTTT. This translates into CAISAGTTGGTEAFF.